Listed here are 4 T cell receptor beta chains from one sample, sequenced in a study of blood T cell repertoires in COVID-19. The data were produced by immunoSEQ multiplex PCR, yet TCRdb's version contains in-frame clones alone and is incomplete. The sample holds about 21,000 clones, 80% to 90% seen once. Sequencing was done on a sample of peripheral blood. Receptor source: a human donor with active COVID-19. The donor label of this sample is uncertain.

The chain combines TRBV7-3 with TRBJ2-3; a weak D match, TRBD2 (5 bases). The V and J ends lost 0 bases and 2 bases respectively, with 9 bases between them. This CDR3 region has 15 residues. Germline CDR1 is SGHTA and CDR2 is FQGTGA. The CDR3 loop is CASSLTTLATDTQYF. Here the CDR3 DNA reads TGTGCCAGCAGCTTAACGACGCTAGCCACAGATACGCAGTATTTT.

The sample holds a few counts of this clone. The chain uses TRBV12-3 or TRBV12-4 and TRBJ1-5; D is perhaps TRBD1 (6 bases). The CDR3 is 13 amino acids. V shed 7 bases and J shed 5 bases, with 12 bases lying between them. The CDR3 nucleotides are TGTGCCAGCAAATTGGCAGGGGATCAGCCCCAGCATTTT. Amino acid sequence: CASKLAGDQPQHF.

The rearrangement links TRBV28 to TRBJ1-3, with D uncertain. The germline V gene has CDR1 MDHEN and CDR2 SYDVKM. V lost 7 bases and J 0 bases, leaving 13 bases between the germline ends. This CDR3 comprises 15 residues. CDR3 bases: TGTGCCAGCACTCCACCTTCCTACTCTGGAAACACCATATATTTT. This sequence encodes CASTPPSYSGNTIYF.

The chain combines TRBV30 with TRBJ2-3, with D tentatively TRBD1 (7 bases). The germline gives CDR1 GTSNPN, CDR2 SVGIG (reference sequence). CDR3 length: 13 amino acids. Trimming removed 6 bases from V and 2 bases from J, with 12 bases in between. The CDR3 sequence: CACSRGDTDTQYF. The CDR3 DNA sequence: TGTGCCTGTTCCAGGGGGGACACAGATACGCAGTATTTT. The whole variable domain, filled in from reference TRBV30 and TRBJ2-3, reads SQTIHQWPATLVQPVGSPLSLECTVEGTSNPNLYWYRQAAGRGLQLLFYSVGIGQISSEVPQNLSASRPQDRQFILSSKKLLLSDSGFYLCACSRGDTDTQYFGPGTRLTVL.